This T cell receptor (beta chain) stems from a study of CD8 T cells in ankylosing spondylitis. TCRdb re-analysed the 5' RACE reads in MiXCR, keeping a single row per CDR3 protein. In the table there are about 100,000 distinct CDR3 sequences, roughly 10% of which are singletons. In its sample, this clonotype was seen many times. The source is a male donor with ankylosing spondylitis or in good health (not recorded which). Sequenced: blood, either unsorted or a sorted T cell fraction (not recorded which).

This CDR3 reads CASKNVNQPQHF. Here the CDR3 DNA reads TGTGCCAGCAAAAACGTTAATCAGCCCCAGCATTTT. The J gene is TRBJ1-5, the V gene TRBV12-3 or TRBV12-4; D uncertain. Deletions cut 7 bases from V and 4 bases from J, with 8 bases between. There are 12 residues in the CDR3.